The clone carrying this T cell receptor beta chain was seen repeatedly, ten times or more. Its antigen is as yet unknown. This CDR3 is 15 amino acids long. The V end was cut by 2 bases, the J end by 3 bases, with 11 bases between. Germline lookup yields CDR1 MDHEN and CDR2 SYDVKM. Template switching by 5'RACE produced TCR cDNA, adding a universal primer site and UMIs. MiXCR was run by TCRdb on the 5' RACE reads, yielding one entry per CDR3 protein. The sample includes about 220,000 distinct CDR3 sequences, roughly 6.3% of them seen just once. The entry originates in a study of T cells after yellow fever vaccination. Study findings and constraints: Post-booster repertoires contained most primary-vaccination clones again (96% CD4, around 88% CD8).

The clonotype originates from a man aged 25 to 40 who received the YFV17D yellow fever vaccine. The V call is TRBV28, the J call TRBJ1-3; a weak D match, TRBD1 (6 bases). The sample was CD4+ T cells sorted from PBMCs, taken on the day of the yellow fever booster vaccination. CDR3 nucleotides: TGTGCCAGCAGTTTAGGGGGGGCTAGTGGAAACACCATATATTTT. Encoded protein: CASSLGGASGNTIYF.